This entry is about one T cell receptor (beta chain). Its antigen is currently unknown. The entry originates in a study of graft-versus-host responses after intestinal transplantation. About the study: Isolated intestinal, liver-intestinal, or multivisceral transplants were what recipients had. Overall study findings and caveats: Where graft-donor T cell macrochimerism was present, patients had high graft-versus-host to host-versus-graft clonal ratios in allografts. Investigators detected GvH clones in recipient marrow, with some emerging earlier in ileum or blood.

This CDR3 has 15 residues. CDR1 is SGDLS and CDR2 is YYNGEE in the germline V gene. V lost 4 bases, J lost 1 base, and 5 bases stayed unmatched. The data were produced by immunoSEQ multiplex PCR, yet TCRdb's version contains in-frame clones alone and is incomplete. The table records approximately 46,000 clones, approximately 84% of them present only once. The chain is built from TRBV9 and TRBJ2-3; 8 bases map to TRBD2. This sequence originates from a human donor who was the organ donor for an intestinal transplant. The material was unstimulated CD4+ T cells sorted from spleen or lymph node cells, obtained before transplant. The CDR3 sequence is CASSKSTSGTDTQYF. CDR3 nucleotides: TGTGCCAGCAGCAAATCGACTAGCGGCACAGATACGCAGTATTTT.